These 12 T cell receptor beta chains originate from one sample sequenced in a study of OX40 agonist ivuxolimab in advanced cancers. The repertoire was sequenced with immunoSEQ multiplex PCR; TCRdb's copy has only in-frame clones and lacks some. The table has about 55,000 clones, approximately 91% seen once. The sequencing here drew on CD4+ or CD8+ T cells sorted from blood, taken in a trial of the OX40 agonist ivuxolimab. All receptors derive from an adult with an advanced solid tumor such as melanoma, head and neck, liver or kidney cancer.

This clone was seen a few times. CDR3 protein: CASSSIYEQYF. CDR3 in DNA: TGTGCCAGCAGCTCGATCTACGAGCAGTACTTC. This rearrangement joins TRBV7-9 to TRBJ2-7; D gene ambiguous. The ends were cut back, 4 bases at V and 3 bases at J, with 4 bases in the middle. The CDR3 extends over 11 amino acids. The germline V gene encodes CDR1 SEHNR and CDR2 FQNEAQ (reference sequence).

The chain recombines TRBV11-2 with TRBJ2-1; 7 nucleotides agree with TRBD1. CDR1 is SGHAT, CDR2 FQNNGV, per germline. The CDR3 consists of 14 residues. V was pared by 8 bases and J by 2 bases, with 6 bases of the junction left unmatched. DNA for the CDR3: TGTGCCAGCGCTGGACAGGTCCCCTACAATGAGCAGTTCTTC. Its protein product is CASAGQVPYNEQFF.

The chain carries TRBV19 and TRBJ1-5; D gene uncertain. The germline V and J ends were trimmed by 8 bases and 4 bases, with 18 bases remaining between them. The CDR3 loop spans 15 amino acids. Germline V gene sequence: CDR1 LNHDA, CDR2 SQIVND (reference sequence). The CDR3, as DNA: TGTGCCAGTTCCAGTGGGCGCGGCCCAAATCAGCCCCAGCATTTT. Amino acids: CASSSGRGPNQPQHF.

The CDR3 DNA sequence: TGTGCCAGCAGCCCGTTAGGGGGGCGCGCCGAGACCCAGTACTTC. Translating gives CASSPLGGRAETQYF. The genes are TRBV6-5 and TRBJ2-5; D tentatively reads TRBD1 or TRBD2 (6 bases each). The CDR3 is made up of 15 amino acids. V gave up 6 bases and J gave up 5 bases, with 19 bases separating them. Germline CDR1 and CDR2: MNHEY and SVGAGI.

The rearrangement links TRBV28 to TRBJ2-1; no definite D call. Per germline, CDR1 MDHEN and CDR2 SYDVKM. This CDR3 has 11 residues. Trimming removed 6 bases at V and 8 bases at J, with 8 bases between. CDR3 loop: CASRGSYEQFF. The CDR3 nucleotides read TGTGCCAGCAGGGGTAGCTATGAGCAGTTCTTC. Variable domain in full (rest from reference TRBV28 and TRBJ2-1): DVKVTQSSRYLVKRTGEKVFLECVQDMDHENMFWYRQDPGLGLRLIYFSYDVKMKEKGDIPEGYSVSREKKERFSLILESASTNQTSMYLCASRGSYEQFFGPGTRLTVL.

The chain employs TRBV28 and TRBJ2-2; 9 bases agree with TRBD2. The germline V gene encodes CDR1 MDHEN and CDR2 SYDVKM. Trimming removed 6 bases from V and 4 bases from J; junction bases left unmatched: 9. This CDR3 has 16 amino acids. The CDR3 region has the DNA TGTGCCAGCAGCCCCTTGGTTAGCGGGAGCACCGGGGAGCTGTTTTTT. Protein product: CASSPLVSGSTGELFF.

The chain couples TRBV28 to TRBJ2-4; D is perhaps TRBD1 (6 bases). The CDR3 totals 16 residues. V shed 3 bases and J shed 0 bases, with 12 bases lying between them. From germline, CDR1 is MDHEN and CDR2 SYDVKM. In nucleotides, the CDR3 is TGTGCCAGCAGTTTCCCCGGACAGTTAGCCAAAAACATTCAGTACTTC. This codes for CASSFPGQLAKNIQYF.

The gene calls are TRBV28 and TRBJ2-3; D remains unclear. The V gene's germline CDR1 is MDHEN and CDR2 SYDVKM. CDR3 length: 13 amino acids. With 7 bases removed from V and 0 bases from J, the gap between germline ends came to 8 bases. The CDR3 DNA follows: TGTGCCAGCATTCAGGAAAGCACAGATACGCAGTATTTT. It encodes CASIQESTDTQYF. The full variable domain, in which reference TRBV28 and TRBJ2-3 provide the parts outside the CDR3, is DVKVTQSSRYLVKRTGEKVFLECVQDMDHENMFWYRQDPGLGLRLIYFSYDVKMKEKGDIPEGYSVSREKKERFSLILESASTNQTSMYLCASIQESTDTQYFGPGTRLTVL.

The V and J genes are TRBV6-1 and TRBJ1-1, with a weak D call TRBD1 (6 bases). CDR3 length: 15 amino acids. Trimming took 3 bases from V and 5 from J, leaving 16 bases between them. From germline, CDR1 is MNHNS and CDR2 SASEGT. The CDR3 bases are TGTGCCAGCAGTGACTATATGGGGGCAGGGACTGAAGCTTTCTTT. This sequence encodes CASSDYMGAGTEAFF.

The chain employs TRBV18 and TRBJ1-2; D remains unclear. V lost 1 base, J lost 3 bases, and 12 bases lay in between. Germline assignment: CDR1 KGHSH and CDR2 LQKENI. CDR3 length equals 15 residues. CDR3 in amino acids: CASSPLRDDDYGYTF. The CDR3, as DNA: TGTGCCAGCTCACCACTGCGCGATGACGACTATGGCTACACCTTC.

The rearrangement uses TRBV7-2 and TRBJ2-1, with D maybe TRBD2 (7 bases). Germline V gives CDR1 SGHTA, CDR2 FQGNSA. The CDR3 is made up of 18 amino acids. Trimming removed 0 bases from V and 5 bases from J, with 20 bases in between. In DNA form, the CDR3 reads TGTGCCAGCAGCTTAGCTTCCGGAGGGGGGGCGTTGGACAATGAGCAGTTCTTC. As protein: CASSLASGGGALDNEQFF.

The chain joins TRBV10-3 to TRBJ2-1, with D perhaps TRBD1 (6 bases). Germline V gene sequence: CDR1 ENHRY, CDR2 SYGVKD. Trimming stripped 3 bases from V and 8 bases from J, with 20 bases between. This CDR3 contains 16 residues. CDR3 in DNA: TGTGCCATCAGTGACCCCCACCAGACAGGTATCCATGAGCAGTTCTTC. Translation gives CAISDPHQTGIHEQFF.